This T cell receptor beta chain was documented in a study of blood T cell repertoires in COVID-19. Study overall: Material from acute and convalescent COVID-19 was sourced from the United States, Italy and Spain. Sources were T cells, B-cell-depleted T cells, or PBMCs; the material itself was cDNA or gDNA.

After removal of 0 bases from V and 10 bases from J, the junction contained 7 bases not matched to a gene. The germline gives CDR1 LGHNA, CDR2 YNFKEQ. This CDR3 spans 17 amino acids. Original handling: From reference gene primer amplification, estimates of nucleated cell counts were derived. The repertoire was sequenced with immunoSEQ multiplex PCR; TCRdb's copy has only in-frame clones and lacks some. V and J calls and clone size are given by that table; D and trimming were obtained from the DNA. Of 140,000 to 150,000 clones listed, roughly 89% were seen once; the top ten hold nearly 0.95%. The gene calls are TRBV4-2 and TRBJ2-1; 15 nucleotides align to TRBD2. Sequences were obtained from peripheral blood. The receptor was isolated from a woman between 45 and 60 years old with acute or convalescent COVID-19. The CDR3 spells CASSQDRTSGGVGEQFF. The DNA of the CDR3 is TGTGCCAGCAGCCAAGACCGGACTAGCGGGGGGGTAGGGGAGCAGTTCTTC.